This TCR beta chain was retrieved from a study of T cell responses to AZD1222 COVID-19 vaccine. Background on the study: Pooling of second doses given at about 4 or about 12 weeks was done.

The study, taken as a whole, reports: Distributed over spike, vaccine-associated CD4 TCRs predominated at 160-218 and 743-854. Rises in breadth and depth of Spike-specific TCRs came after two AZD1222 doses. Just a handful of people given AZD1222 tested seropositive at baseline.

TCRdb's table, derived via immunoSEQ multiplex PCR, lists solely in-frame clones and lacks some. The sample lists 120,000 to 150,000 clones; about 91% were seen once. As for this clone: What it binds is not known. Additional DNA sequences in this sample encode the identical CDR3.

This receptor was obtained from an adult in good health. Sequenced here: peripheral blood, sampled on day 0 of AZD1222 vaccination.

The CDR3 protein is CASSQGAGANVLTF. In DNA form, the CDR3 reads TGCGCCAGCAGCCAGGGGGCTGGGGCCAACGTCCTGACTTTC. The chain uses TRBV4-1 and TRBJ2-6; D may match TRBD1 or TRBD2 (5 bases each). The CDR3 has 14 residues. V was clipped by 3 bases and J by 2 bases, with 5 bases between them. Germline V gene lookup returns CDR1 MGHRA and CDR2 YSYEKL.